The 11 T cell receptor beta chains below were found in one sample sequenced in a study of vaccination and CD4 T cells after COVID-19. The sample's treatment: roughly 11-day PBMC culture with coronavirus spike peptide pools or control peptides (ViraFEST assay). One should note that the unexposed donor's CD4+ T cells were collected before the COVID-19 pandemic (2011-2018). Scientists ran DNA taken from cultured CD4+ T cells through the Oncomine TCR Beta short-read assay for sequencing. Using the QIAamp micro DNA kit, genomic DNA was extracted from the CD4+ T cells that had been cultured. TCRdb recomputed calls from the PCR reads with MiXCR, one row per CDR3 protein. The sample yields some 8,500 distinct CDR3 sequences, approximately 35% seen once. These receptors' targets are unknown. The sequenced material came from CD4+ T cells from blood, cultured in vitro. These receptors originate from a human donor in good health.

This clonotype was counted only a few times. The rearrangement uses TRBV20-1 and TRBJ2-2; TRBD2 matches 12 bases. Germline values: CDR1 DFQATT, CDR2 SNEGSKA (reference sequence). The CDR3 contains 20 residues. V lost 0 bases, J lost 1 base, and 12 bases stayed unmatched. The CDR3 coding sequence is TGCAGTGCTAGAGATATAATGTGGGCTAGCGGGAGGGGGAACACCGGGGAGCTGTTTTTT. It encodes CSARDIMWASGRGNTGELFF.

This chain joins TRBV6-2 or TRBV6-3 and TRBJ2-7, with D unclear. Germline V CDR1 and CDR2: MNHEY, SVGEGT. The V and J ends lost 0 bases and 0 bases respectively, with 18 bases between them. There are 18 residues in the CDR3. The CDR3 protein is CASSYSRYRTESSYEQYF. In nucleotides, the CDR3 is TGTGCCAGCAGTTACTCGCGCTATAGAACAGAAAGCTCCTACGAGCAGTACTTC.

The rearrangement links TRBV5-1 to TRBJ1-6; D is possibly TRBD1 (5 bases). The germline V and J ends were trimmed by 3 bases and 6 bases, with 16 bases remaining between them. The CDR3 length is 16 residues. Germline loops: CDR1 SGHRS, CDR2 YFSETQ. This chain's CDR3 is CASSSRGDLINSPLHF. DNA for the CDR3: TGCGCCAGCAGCTCACGCGGGGACCTAATTAATTCACCCCTCCACTTT.

The CDR3 is CASSFASPGLAGNEQYF. The DNA of the CDR3 is TGTGCCAGCAGTTTCGCGAGTCCCGGACTAGCGGGAAACGAGCAGTACTTC. The chain links TRBV6-2 or TRBV6-3 to TRBJ2-7, with 12 positions matching TRBD2. V lost 4 bases, J lost 5 bases, and 12 bases stayed unmatched. The CDR3 spans 17 residues. Germline CDR1 MNHEY, CDR2 SVGEGT.

The chain is built from TRBV19 and TRBJ2-3; 9 nucleotides match TRBD1. Germline trimming cut 7 bases from V and 4 bases from J; bases unmatched to any gene: 9. Germline V CDR1 and CDR2: LNHDA, SQIVND (reference sequence). The CDR3 is 15 amino acids. The CDR3 spells CASTQGQGGADTQYF. The CDR3 bases are TGTGCCAGTACCCAGGGACAGGGCGGAGCAGATACGCAGTATTTT.

The V and J genes are TRBV6-2 or TRBV6-3 and TRBJ1-2, with 7 bases matching TRBD1. In germline, CDR1 is MNHEY, CDR2 SVGEGT. Trimming removed 6 bases from V and 3 bases from J; junction bases left unmatched: 10. The CDR3 runs to 15 residues. DNA of the CDR3: TGTGCCAGCAGCCCAACAGGGGCGGGGTACTATGGCTACACCTTC. Translation gives CASSPTGAGYYGYTF.

This clonotype was seen a handful of times. The chain employs TRBV28 and TRBJ2-3, with TRBD1 identical over 10 bases. The V and J ends lost 8 bases and 6 bases, in that order; junction bases with no gene match: 8. The CDR3 is made up of 14 amino acids. Germline V gives CDR1 MDHEN, CDR2 SYDVKM. The CDR3 sequence is CASRRTGGGDTQYF. In DNA form, the CDR3 reads TGTGCCAGCCGACGGACAGGGGGGGGTGATACGCAGTATTTT.

CDR3 sequence: CATSRDIQPQHF. The CDR3 DNA sequence: TGTGCCACCAGCAGAGATATCCAGCCCCAGCATTTT. The chain uses TRBV15 and TRBJ1-5; no definite D call. There are 12 residues in the CDR3. Germline V gene lookup returns CDR1 LNHNV and CDR2 YYDKDF (reference sequence). Deletions cut 0 bases from V and 7 bases from J, with 4 bases between.

A few counts support this clonotype. The chain combines TRBV6-1 with TRBJ2-1, with 11 bases aligning to TRBD1. Germline loops: CDR1 MNHNS, CDR2 SASEGT. CDR3 length: 16 residues. V shed 4 bases, J shed 3 bases, and the junction held 5 bases outside the gene matches. The CDR3, as DNA: TGTGCCAGCAGTGGGACAGGGGGCTGGAGCTACAATGAGCAGTTCTTC. Residues: CASSGTGGWSYNEQFF.

V and J are TRBV14 and TRBJ2-1; 8 nucleotides line up with TRBD2. The CDR3 runs to 14 residues. V dropped 2 bases and J dropped 9; count of bases not matched to a gene: 6. Germline CDR1 and CDR2: SGHDN and FVKESK. The chain's CDR3 is CASSQIGRAGEQFF. The CDR3 region has the DNA TGTGCCAGCAGCCAAATCGGGAGGGCCGGTGAGCAGTTCTTC.

This clonotype showed up just a few times. This rearrangement joins TRBV28 to TRBJ2-1; maybe TRBD1 (5 bases). The length of the CDR3 is 13 residues. Germline CDR1 reads MDHEN; CDR2 reads SYDVKM. Trimming removed 5 bases from V and 11 bases from J, with 16 bases in between. The CDR3 region has the DNA TGTGCCAGCAGTCTGCAGCCAGGGCCCCAGCAGTTCTTC. Translated: CASSLQPGPQQFF.